The present T cell receptor beta chain was sequenced within a study of persistence of HIV-infected CD4 T cells. Turning to this clone: Its antigen is not known.

Germline V gene sequence: CDR1 SGHKS, CDR2 YYEKEE (reference sequence). This CDR3 has 14 amino acids. Trimming took 1 base from V and 5 from J, leaving 9 bases between them. This was the immunoSEQ version 4 assay in survey mode. Sequenced by immunoSEQ multiplex PCR; TCRdb stores in-frame clones only, minus some. Among around 28,000 clones, around 80% were seen once, and the ten largest hold 4% to 5%. The stimulus was lysate of CMV-infected fibroblasts, approximately 9.6 ug/mL. Memory cells lacking CD40L and CD69 with high CD45RO were sorted. These HIV-1-infected adults initiated suppressive ART in chronic infection. Whole-study findings and limits: Degenerate expanded CDR3beta sequences were enriched among CMV- and Gag-responding cells.

This sequence originates from an adult man with HIV who was CMV-seropositive. Sequencing used CD4+ T cells sorted from PBMCs after roughly 18-hour stimulation, obtained from a patient who received antiretroviral therapy. The rearrangement links TRBV5-5 to TRBJ1-4; D is ambiguous. The CDR3 here is CASSLMGGNEKLFF. The CDR3 DNA follows: TGTGCCAGCAGCTTGATGGGTGGGAATGAAAAACTGTTTTTT.